This TCR beta chain was documented in a study of blood T cell repertoires in COVID-19. Looking at the study overall: Whether acute or convalescent, the COVID-19 samples came from the United States, Italy and Spain. T cells, B-cell-depleted T cells, or PBMCs provided the cDNA or gDNA that served as material.

Unmatched junction bases numbered 3, after V lost 0 bases and J lost 3 bases. In germline, CDR1 is MNHEY, CDR2 SVGEGT. The CDR3 totals 15 residues. Original methodology: Cell counts per sample came from amplifying reference gene primers. Profiled with immunoSEQ multiplex PCR; TCRdb holds only in-frame clones, not every one. That table is the source of V, J and clone size, and D and trimming were worked out from the DNA. The table lists about 250,000 clones, around nine tenths of them singletons. This clone was detected once. This chain joins TRBV6-2 or TRBV6-3 and TRBJ1-2; TRBD1 aligns across 8 bases. This TCR derives from a woman in her forties who had recovered from COVID-19. Sequenced: peripheral blood. CDR3 DNA sequence: TGTGCCAGCAGTTACTCACCGGGACAGGACTATGGCTACACCTTC. The encoded protein is CASSYSPGQDYGYTF.